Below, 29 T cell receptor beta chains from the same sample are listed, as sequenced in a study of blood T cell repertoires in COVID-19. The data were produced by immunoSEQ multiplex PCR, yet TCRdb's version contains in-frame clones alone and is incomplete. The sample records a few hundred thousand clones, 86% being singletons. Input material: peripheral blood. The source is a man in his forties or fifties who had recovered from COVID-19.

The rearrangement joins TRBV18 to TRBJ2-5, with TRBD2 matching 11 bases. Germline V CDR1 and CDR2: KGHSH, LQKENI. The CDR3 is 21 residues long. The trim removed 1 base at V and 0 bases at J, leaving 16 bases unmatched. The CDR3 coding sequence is TGTGCCAGCTCACCACTCACTAGCGGGGGAATCCCTCCTCAGTACCAAGAGACCCAGTACTTC. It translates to CASSPLTSGGIPPQYQETQYF.

In nucleotides, the CDR3 is TGTGCCAGCAGCTCGGGATCAAACAATGAGCAGTTCTTC. Encoded protein: CASSSGSNNEQFF. The chain uses TRBV5-4 and TRBJ2-1, with a possible D match to TRBD2 (5 bases). The V and J ends lost 3 bases and 5 bases respectively, with 9 bases between them. CDR1 is SGHNT and CDR2 is YYREEE in the germline V gene (reference sequence). The CDR3 is made up of 13 amino acids.

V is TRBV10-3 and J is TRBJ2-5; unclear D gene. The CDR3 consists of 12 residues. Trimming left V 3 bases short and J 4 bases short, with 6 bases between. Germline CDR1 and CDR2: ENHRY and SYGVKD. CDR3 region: CAISELSETQYF. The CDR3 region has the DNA TGTGCCATCAGTGAATTATCAGAGACCCAGTACTTC.

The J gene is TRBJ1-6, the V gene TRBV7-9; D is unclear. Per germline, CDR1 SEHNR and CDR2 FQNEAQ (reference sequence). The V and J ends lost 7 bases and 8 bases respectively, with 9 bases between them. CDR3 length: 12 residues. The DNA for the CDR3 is TGTGCCAGCACCCCAAACTATTCACCCCTCCACTTT. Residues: CASTPNYSPLHF.

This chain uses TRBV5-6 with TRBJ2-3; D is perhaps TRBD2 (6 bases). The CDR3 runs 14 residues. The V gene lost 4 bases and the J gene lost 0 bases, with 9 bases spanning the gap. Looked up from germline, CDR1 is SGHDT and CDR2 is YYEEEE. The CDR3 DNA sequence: TGTGCCAGCAGCCGTCTAGCGAGCACAGATACGCAGTATTTT. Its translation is CASSRLASTDTQYF.

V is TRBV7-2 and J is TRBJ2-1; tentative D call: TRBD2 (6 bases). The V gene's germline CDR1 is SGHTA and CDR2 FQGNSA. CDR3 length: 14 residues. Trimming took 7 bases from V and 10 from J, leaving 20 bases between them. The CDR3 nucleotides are TGTGCCAGCATCCGGACCAGACTAGATGGGGAGCAGTTCTTC. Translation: CASIRTRLDGEQFF.

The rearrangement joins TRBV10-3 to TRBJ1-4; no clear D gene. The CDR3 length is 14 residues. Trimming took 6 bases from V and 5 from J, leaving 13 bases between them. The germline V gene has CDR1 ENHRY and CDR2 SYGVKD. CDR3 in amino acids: CAIRGPGENEKLFF. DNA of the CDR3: TGTGCCATCAGGGGCCCCGGGGAGAATGAAAAACTGTTTTTT.

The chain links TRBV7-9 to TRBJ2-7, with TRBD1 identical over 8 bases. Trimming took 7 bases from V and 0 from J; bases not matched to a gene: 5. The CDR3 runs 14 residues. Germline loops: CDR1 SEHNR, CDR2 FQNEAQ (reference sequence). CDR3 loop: CASTPGGPSYEQYF. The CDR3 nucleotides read TGTGCCAGCACCCCAGGGGGCCCCTCCTACGAGCAGTACTTC.

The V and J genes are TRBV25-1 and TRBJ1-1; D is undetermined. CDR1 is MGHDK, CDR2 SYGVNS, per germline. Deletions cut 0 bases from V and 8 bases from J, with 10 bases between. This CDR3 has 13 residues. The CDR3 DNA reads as TGTGCCAGCAGTGAATATTTCCCGAGGGAAGCTTTCTTT. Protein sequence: CASSEYFPREAFF.

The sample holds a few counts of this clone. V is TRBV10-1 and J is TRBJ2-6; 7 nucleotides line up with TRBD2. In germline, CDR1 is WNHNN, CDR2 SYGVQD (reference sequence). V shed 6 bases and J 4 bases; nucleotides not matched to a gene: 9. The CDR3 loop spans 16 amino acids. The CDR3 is CASSPGRVRGANVLTF. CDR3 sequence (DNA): TGCGCCAGCAGCCCTGGGAGGGTAAGGGGGGCCAACGTCCTGACTTTC.

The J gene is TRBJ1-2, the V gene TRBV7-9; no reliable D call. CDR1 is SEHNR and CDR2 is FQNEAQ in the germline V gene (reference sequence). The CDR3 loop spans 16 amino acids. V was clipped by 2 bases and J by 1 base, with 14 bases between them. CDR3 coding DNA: TGTGCCAGCAGCTTAACGTTTGGGGAGCTTAACTATGGCTACACCTTC. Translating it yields CASSLTFGELNYGYTF.

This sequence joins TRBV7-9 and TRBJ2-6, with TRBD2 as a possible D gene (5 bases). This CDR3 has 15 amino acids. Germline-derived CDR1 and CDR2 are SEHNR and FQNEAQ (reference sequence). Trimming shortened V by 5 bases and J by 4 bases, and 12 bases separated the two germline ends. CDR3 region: CASSPAGEGANVLTF. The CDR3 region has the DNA TGTGCCAGCAGCCCCGCCGGGGAAGGGGCCAACGTCCTGACTTTC.

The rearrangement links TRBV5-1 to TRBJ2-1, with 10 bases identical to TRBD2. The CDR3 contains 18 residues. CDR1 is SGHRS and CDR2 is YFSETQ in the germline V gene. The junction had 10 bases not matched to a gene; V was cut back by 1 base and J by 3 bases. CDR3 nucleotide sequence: TGCGCCAGCAGCTTGAGACCCTCTAGCGGGGGTTACTACAATGAGCAGTTCTTC. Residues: CASSLRPSSGGYYNEQFF.

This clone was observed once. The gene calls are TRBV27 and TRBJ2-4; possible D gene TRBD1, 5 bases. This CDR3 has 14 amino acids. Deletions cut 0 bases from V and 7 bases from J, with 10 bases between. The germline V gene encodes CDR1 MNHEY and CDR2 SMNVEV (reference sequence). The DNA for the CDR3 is TGTGCCAGCAGTTTATCGGTGGGGCGGAACATTCAGTACTTC. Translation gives CASSLSVGRNIQYF.

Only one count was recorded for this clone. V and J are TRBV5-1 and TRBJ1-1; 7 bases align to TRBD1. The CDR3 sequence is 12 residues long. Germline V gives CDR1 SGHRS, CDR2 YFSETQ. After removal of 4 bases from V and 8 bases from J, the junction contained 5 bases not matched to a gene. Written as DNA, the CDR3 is TGCGCCAGCAGCCCGGTACAGGGGGAAGCTTTCTTT. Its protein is CASSPVQGEAFF.

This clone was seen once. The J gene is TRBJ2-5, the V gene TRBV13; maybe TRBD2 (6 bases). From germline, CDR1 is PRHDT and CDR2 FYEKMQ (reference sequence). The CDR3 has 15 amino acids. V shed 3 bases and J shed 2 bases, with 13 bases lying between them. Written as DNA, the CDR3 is TGTGCCAGCAGCTTCGGCGTGACTAGGCAAGAGACCCAGTACTTC. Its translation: CASSFGVTRQETQYF.

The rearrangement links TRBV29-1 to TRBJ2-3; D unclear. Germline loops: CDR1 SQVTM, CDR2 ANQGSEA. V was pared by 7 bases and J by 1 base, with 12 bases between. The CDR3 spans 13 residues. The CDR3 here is CSAQVLGTDTQYF. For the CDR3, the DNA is TGCAGCGCCCAGGTCCTCGGCACAGATACGCAGTATTTT.

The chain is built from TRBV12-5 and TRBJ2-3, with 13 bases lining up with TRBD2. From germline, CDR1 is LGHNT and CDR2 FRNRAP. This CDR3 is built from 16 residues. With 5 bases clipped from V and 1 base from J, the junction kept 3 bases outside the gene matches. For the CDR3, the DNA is TGTGCTAGTGGTCCGACTAGCGGGGGGCGCACAGATACGCAGTATTTT. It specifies CASGPTSGGRTDTQYF.

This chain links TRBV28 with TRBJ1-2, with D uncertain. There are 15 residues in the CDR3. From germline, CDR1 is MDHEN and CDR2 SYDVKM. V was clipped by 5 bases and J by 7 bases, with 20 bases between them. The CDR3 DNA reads TGTGCCAGCAGTCCCTCCCCAACAAGGAGCTCTGGCTACACCTTC. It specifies CASSPSPTRSSGYTF.

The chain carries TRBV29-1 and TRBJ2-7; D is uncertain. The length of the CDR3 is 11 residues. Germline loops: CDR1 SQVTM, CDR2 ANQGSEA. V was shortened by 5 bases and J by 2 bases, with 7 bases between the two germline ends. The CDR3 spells CSVTVAYEQYF. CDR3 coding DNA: TGCAGCGTTACGGTAGCCTACGAGCAGTACTTC.

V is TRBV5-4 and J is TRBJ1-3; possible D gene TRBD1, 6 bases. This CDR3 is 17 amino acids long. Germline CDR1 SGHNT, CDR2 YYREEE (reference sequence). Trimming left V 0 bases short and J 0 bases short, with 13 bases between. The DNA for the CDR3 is TGTGCCAGCAGCTTGGTAGGGGGAACTAGCTCTGGAAACACCATATATTTT. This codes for CASSLVGGTSSGNTIYF.

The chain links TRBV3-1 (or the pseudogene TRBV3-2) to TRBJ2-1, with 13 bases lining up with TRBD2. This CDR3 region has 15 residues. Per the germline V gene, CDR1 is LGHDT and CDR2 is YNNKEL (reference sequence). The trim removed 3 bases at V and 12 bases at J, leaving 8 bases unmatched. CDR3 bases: TGTGCCAGCAGCCAGGGAATACTAGCGGGGGGGGCGCAGTTCTTC. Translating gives CASSQGILAGGAQFF.

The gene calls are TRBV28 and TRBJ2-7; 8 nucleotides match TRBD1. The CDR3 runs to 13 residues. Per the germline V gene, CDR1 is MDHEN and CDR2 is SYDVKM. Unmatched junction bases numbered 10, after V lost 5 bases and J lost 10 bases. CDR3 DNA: TGTGCCAGCAGTCCCGATCAGGGGGCTCCACAGTACTTC. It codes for CASSPDQGAPQYF.

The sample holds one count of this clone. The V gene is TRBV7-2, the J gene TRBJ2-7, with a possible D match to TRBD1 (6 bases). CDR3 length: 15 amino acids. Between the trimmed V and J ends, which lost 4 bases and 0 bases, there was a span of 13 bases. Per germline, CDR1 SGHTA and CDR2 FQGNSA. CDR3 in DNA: TGTGCCAGCAGCTCCTATACAGGGAACTCCTACGAGCAGTACTTC. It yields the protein CASSSYTGNSYEQYF. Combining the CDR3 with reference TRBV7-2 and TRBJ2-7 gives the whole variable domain GAGVSQSPSNKVTEKGKDVELRCDPISGHTALYWYRQSLGQGLEFLIYFQGNSAPDKSGLPSDRFSAERTGGSVSTLTIQRTQQEDSAVYLCASSSYTGNSYEQYFGPGTRLTVT.

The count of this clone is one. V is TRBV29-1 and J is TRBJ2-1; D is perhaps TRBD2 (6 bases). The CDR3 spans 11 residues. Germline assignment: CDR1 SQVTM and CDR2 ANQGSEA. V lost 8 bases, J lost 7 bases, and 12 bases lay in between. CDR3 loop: CSSLLANEQFF. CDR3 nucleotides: TGCAGCTCCCTACTAGCAAATGAGCAGTTCTTC.

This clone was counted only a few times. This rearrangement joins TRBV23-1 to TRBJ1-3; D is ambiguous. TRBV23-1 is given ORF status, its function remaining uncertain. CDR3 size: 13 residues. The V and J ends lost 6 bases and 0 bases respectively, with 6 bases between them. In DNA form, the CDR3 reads TGCGCCAGCAGGTCATTCTCTGGAAACACCATATATTTT. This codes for CASRSFSGNTIYF.

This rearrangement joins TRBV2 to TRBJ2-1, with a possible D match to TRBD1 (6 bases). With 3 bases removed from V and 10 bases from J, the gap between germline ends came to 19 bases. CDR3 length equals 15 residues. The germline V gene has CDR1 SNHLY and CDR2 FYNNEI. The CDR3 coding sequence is TGTGCCAGCAGTGACCCCCAGCCACGGCAGGGGGAGCAGTTCTTC. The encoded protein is CASSDPQPRQGEQFF.

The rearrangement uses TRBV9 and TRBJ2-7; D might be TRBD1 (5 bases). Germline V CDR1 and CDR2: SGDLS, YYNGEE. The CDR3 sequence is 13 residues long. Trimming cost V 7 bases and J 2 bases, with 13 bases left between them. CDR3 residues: CASSRTPTYEQYF. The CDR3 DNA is TGTGCCAGCTCCAGGACACCAACCTACGAGCAGTACTTC.

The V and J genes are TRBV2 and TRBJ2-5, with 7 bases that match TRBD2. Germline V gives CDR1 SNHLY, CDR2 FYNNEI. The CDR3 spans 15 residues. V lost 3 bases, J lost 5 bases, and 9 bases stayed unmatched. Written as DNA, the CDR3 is TGTGCCAGCAGTGACAGCGGGGTCCCTTCGGAGACCCAGTACTTC. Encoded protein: CASSDSGVPSETQYF. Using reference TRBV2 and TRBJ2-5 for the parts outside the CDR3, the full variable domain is EPEVTQTPSHQVTQMGQEVILRCVPISNHLYFYWYRQILGQKVEFLVSFYNNEISEKSEIFDDQFSVERPDGSNFTLKIRSTKLEDSAMYFCASSDSGVPSETQYFGPGTRLLVL.